This TCR beta chain comes out of a study of regulatory T cells in long-lasting Graves disease. Germline values: CDR1 ENHRY, CDR2 SYGVKD. Trimming removed 4 bases from V and 4 bases from J, with 16 bases in between. This CDR3 contains 15 residues. Time point meaning: persistent/refractory GD, antithyroid drugs over 5 years with positive TRAb. PBMC-extracted RNA yielded the TCR library. The authors built TCR beta libraries using iRepertoire HTBI primers and Arm-PCR of CDR3 regions. MiXCR, applied by TCRdb to the multiplex PCR reads, yields one record per CDR3 protein. The sample consists of about 660,000 distinct CDR3 sequences, approximately 29% of them appearing once.

This receptor was taken from a female donor with Graves disease. The J gene is TRBJ1-2, the V gene TRBV10-3; D is unclear. The material sequenced was peripheral blood mononuclear cells (PBMCs), taken when the disease was refractory, from a patient treated with antithyroid drugs. CDR3 bases: TGTGCCATCAGTGTTGGAGGGTCCCTAATCTATGGCTACACCTTC. It specifies CAISVGGSLIYGYTF.